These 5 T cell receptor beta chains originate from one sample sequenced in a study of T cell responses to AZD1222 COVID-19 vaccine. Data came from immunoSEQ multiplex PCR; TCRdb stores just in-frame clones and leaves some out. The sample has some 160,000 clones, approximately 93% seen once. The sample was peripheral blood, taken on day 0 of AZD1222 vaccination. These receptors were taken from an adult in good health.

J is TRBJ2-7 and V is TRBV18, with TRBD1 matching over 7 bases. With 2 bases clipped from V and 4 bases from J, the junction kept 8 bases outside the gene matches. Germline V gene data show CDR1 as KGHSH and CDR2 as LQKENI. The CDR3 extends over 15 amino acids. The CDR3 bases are TGTGCCAGCTCACCATTTTCAGGGGGTAAATACGAGCAGTACTTC. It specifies CASSPFSGGKYEQYF.

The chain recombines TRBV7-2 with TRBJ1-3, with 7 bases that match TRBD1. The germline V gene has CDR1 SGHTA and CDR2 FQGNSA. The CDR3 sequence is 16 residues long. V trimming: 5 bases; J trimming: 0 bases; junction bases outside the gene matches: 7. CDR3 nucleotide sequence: TGTGCCAGCAGCCCCCAGGGGGGGCCCTCTGGAAACACCATATATTTT. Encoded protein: CASSPQGGPSGNTIYF.

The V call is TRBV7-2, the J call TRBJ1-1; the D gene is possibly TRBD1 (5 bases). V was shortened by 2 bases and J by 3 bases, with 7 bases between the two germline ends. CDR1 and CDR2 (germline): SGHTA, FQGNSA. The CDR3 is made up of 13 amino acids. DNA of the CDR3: TGTGCCAGCAGCTTACAAGGGGACACTGAAGCTTTCTTT. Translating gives CASSLQGDTEAFF.

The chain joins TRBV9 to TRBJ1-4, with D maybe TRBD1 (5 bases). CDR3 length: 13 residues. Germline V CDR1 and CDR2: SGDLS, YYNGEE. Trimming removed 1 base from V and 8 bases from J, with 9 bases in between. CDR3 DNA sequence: TGTGCCAGCAGCGTACTCGGGGGGGAAAAACTGTTTTTT. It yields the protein CASSVLGGEKLFF.

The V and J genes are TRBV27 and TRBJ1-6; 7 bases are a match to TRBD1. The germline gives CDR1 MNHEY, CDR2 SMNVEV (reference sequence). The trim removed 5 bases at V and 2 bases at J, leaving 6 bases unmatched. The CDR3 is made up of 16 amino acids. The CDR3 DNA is TGTGCCAGCAGTCGAGGACAGGTCGCCTATAATTCACCCCTCCACTTT. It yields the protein CASSRGQVAYNSPLHF.